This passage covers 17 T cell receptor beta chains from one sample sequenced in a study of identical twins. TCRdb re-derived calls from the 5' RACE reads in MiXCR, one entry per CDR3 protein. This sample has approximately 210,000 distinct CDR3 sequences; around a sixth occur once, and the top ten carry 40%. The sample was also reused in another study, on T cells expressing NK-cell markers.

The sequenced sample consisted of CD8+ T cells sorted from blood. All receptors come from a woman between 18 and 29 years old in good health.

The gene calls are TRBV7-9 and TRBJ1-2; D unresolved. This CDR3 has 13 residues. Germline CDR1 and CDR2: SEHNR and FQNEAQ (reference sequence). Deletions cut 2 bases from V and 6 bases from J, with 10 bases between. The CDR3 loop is CASSLMFGDGYTF. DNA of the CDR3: TGTGCCAGCAGCTTAATGTTCGGGGATGGCTACACCTTC. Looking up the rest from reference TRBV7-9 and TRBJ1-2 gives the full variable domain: DTGVSQNPRHKITKRGQNVTFRCDPISEHNRLYWYRQTLGQGPEFLTYFQNEAQLEKSRLLSDRFSAERPKGSFSTLEIQRTEQGDSAMYLCASSLMFGDGYTFGSGTRLTVV.

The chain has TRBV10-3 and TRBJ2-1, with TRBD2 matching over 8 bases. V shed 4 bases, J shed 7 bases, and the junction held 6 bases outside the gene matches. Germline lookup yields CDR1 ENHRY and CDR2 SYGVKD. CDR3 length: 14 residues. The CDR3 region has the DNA TGTGCCATCAGTGGACGGGAGGGAGATAATGAGCAGTTCTTC. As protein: CAISGREGDNEQFF.

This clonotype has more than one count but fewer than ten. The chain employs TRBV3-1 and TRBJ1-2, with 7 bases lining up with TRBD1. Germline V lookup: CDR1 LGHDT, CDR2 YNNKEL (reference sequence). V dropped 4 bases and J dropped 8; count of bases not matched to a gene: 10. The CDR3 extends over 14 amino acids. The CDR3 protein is CASSRDRADKGYTF. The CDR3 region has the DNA TGTGCCAGCAGCCGTGACAGGGCAGATAAGGGCTACACCTTC.

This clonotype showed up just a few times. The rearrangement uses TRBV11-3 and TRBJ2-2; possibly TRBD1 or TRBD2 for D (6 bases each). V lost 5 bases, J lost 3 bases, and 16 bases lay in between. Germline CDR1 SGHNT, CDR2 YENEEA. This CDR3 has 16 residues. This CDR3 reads CASSPQEGGHTGELFF. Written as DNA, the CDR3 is TGTGCCAGCAGCCCCCAGGAGGGGGGTCACACCGGGGAGCTGTTTTTT.

CDR3 bases: TGTGCCAGCAGCGCGGGGGGACAGGGGGCTTACGAGCAGTACTTC. Its protein product is CASSAGGQGAYEQYF. The V and J genes are TRBV6-1 and TRBJ2-7; 12 bases match TRBD1. Germline CDR1 and CDR2: MNHNS and SASEGT. The length of the CDR3 is 15 residues. V was clipped by 6 bases and J by 4 bases; unmatched bases: 7.

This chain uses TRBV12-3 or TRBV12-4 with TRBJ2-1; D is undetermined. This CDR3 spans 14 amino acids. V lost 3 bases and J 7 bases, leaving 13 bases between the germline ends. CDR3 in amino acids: CASSFVRVTNEQFF. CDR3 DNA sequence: TGTGCCAGCAGTTTTGTCCGAGTGACAAATGAGCAGTTCTTC.

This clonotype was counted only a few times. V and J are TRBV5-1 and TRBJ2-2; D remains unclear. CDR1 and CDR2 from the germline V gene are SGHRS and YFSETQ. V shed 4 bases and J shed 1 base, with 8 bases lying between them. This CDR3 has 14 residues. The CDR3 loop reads CASSLPENTGELFF. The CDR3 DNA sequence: TGCGCCAGCAGCCTCCCCGAGAACACCGGGGAGCTGTTTTTT. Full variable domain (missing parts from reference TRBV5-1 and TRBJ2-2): KAGVTQTPRYLIKTRGQQVTLSCSPISGHRSVSWYQQTPGQGLQFLFEYFSETQRNKGNFPGRFSGRQFSNSRSEMNVSTLELGDSALYLCASSLPENTGELFFGEGSRLTVL.

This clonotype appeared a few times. The CDR3: CASSLEGRVNEQYF. The CDR3 DNA reads TGCGCCAGCAGCTTGGAGGGCAGGGTGAACGAGCAGTACTTC. This chain uses TRBV5-1 with TRBJ2-7; tentatively, D is TRBD1 (5 bases). The germline V gene has CDR1 SGHRS and CDR2 YFSETQ. The V end lost 0 bases, the J end lost 5 bases, and 12 bases lay between the germline ends. The CDR3 extends over 14 amino acids. The full variable domain, rest sourced from reference TRBV5-1 and TRBJ2-7, is KAGVTQTPRYLIKTRGQQVTLSCSPISGHRSVSWYQQTPGQGLQFLFEYFSETQRNKGNFPGRFSGRQFSNSRSEMNVSTLELGDSALYLCASSLEGRVNEQYFGPGTRLTVT.

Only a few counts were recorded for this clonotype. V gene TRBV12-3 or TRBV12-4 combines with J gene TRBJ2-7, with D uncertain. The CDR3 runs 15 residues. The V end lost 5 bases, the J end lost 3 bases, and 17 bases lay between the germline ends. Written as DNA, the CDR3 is TGTGCCAGCAGTCCCCCCGGGCCGGCCGACTACGAGCAGTACTTC. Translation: CASSPPGPADYEQYF.

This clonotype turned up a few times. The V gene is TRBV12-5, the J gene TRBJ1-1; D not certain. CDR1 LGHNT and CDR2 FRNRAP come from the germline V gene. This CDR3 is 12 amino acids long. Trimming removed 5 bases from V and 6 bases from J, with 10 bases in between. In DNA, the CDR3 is TGTGCTAGTGGTCTCGGGCCAGCTGAAGCTTTCTTT. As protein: CASGLGPAEAFF.

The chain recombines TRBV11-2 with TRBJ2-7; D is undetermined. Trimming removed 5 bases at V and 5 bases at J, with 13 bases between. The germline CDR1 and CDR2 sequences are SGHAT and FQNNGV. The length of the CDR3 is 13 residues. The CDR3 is CASSIVDFNEQYF. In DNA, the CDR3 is TGTGCCAGCAGCATCGTGGATTTTAACGAGCAGTACTTC.

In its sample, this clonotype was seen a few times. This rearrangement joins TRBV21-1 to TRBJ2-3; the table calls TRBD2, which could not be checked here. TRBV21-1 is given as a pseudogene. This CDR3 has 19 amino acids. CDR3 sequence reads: CASSKAIGLAVLGTDTQYF. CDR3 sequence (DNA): TGTGCCAGCAGCAAAGCAATCGGACTAGCGGTATTGGGCACAGATACGCAGTATTTT.

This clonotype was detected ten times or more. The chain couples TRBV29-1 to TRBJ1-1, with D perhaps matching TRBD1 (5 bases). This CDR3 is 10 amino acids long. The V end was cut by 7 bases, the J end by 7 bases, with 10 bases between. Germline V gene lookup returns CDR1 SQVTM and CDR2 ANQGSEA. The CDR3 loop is CSGDSDEAFF. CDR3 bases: TGCAGCGGCGACAGCGATGAAGCTTTCTTT.

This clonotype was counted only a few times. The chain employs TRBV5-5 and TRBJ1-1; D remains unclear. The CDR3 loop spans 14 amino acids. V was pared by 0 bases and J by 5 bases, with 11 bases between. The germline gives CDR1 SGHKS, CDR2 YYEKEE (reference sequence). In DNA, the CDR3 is TGTGCCAGCAGCTTGGGCTGGGTAGGGACTGAAGCTTTCTTT. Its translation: CASSLGWVGTEAFF.

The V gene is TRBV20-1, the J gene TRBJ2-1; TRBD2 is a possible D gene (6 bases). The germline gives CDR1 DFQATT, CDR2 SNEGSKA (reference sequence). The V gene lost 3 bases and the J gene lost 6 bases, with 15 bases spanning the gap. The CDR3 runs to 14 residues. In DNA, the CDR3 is TGCAGTGCTAGGGACGGACTACTCTTCAATGAGCAGTTCTTC. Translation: CSARDGLLFNEQFF.

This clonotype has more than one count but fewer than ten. The CDR3 loop reads CASSQDLGIYNEQFF. The CDR3 coding sequence is TGCGCCAGCAGCCAAGATCTGGGCATCTACAATGAGCAGTTCTTC. The chain employs TRBV4-1 and TRBJ2-1; D not certain. Deletions cut 0 bases from V and 3 bases from J, with 9 bases between. Per germline, CDR1 MGHRA and CDR2 YSYEKL. This CDR3 region has 15 residues.

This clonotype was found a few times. This CDR3 reads CAGGKGTGEDEQFF. In nucleotides, the CDR3 is TGTGCCGGCGGAAAAGGGACAGGGGAGGATGAGCAGTTCTTC. The J gene is TRBJ2-1, the V gene TRBV9; 10 nucleotides align to TRBD1. Trimming cost V 10 bases and J 8 bases; bases outside gene matches: 12. The CDR3 runs 14 residues. Germline lookup yields CDR1 SGDLS and CDR2 YYNGEE.